The clone carrying this TCR beta chain is a singleton in its sample. This sample is part of a study of CD8 T cells in Susac syndrome. TEMRA cells underwent FACS enrichment and CD8+ and CD4+ T cells underwent negative isolation. This CDR3 has 12 residues. Looked up from germline, CDR1 is SGHDN and CDR2 is FVKESK. V was clipped by 4 bases and J by 14 bases, with 15 bases between them. cDNA came from roughly 0.53 to 1 ug RNA primed by random hexamers. Via MiXCR, TCRdb re-called the immunoSEQ multiplex PCR reads, giving one row per CDR3 protein. The table shows roughly 200,000 distinct CDR3 sequences, with roughly 94% occurring only once.

The chain combines TRBV14 with TRBJ2-1; possibly TRBD1 for D (5 bases). The source of this sequence is a human donor with Susac syndrome. The sample comprised CD4+ T cells from PBMCs. CDR3 residues: CASSRTPPWEFF. DNA of the CDR3: TGTGCCAGCAGCCGGACACCTCCATGGGAGTTCTTC.